This T cell receptor (beta chain) was profiled in a study of regulatory dendritic cells for organ transplantation. This table comes from immunoSEQ multiplex PCR, and its TCRdb copy is limited to in-frame clones, with some not included. The table lists some 19,000 clones, roughly 69% of them singletons. Trimming pared 4 bases from V and 2 bases from J, leaving 8 bases between. CDR3 size: 13 residues. Germline-derived CDR1 and CDR2 are SGHTA and FQGNSA. This chain links TRBV7-2 with TRBJ2-5; maybe TRBD1 (6 bases). The sample consisted of memory CD4+ T cells from blood. Subset meaning: CD45RO+ memory T cells. This clonotype originated in a human donor in good health. The CDR3, as DNA: TGTGCCAGCAGCTATGGACAGCAAGAGACCCAGTACTTC. It is translated as CASSYGQQETQYF.